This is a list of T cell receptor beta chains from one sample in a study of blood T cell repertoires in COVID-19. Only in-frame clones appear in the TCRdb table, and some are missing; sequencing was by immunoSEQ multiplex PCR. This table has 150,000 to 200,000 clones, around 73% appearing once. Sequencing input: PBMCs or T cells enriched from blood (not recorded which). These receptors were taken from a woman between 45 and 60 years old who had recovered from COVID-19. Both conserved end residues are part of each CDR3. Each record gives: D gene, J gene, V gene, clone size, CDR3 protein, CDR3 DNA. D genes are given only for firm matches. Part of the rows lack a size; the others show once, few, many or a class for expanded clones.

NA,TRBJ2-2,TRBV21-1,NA,CASVGRQGPGELFF,TGTGCCAGCGTGGGGAGGCAGGGACCCGGGGAGCTGTTTTTT
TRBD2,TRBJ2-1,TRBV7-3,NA,CASSPQAGVMRNEQFF,TGTGCCAGCAGCCCCCAAGCGGGAGTTATGCGCAATGAGCAGTTCTTC
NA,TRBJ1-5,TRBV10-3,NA,CAIGGDPTQPQHF,TGTGCCATCGGGGGCGACCCGACGCAGCCCCAGCATTTT
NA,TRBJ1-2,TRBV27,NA,CASASATGYGYTF,TGTGCCAGCGCCTCCGCGACGGGGTATGGCTACACCTTC
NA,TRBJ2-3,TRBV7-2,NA,CASSLAFGQSTDTQYF,TGTGCCAGCAGCTTAGCGTTCGGACAGTCCACAGATACGCAGTATTTT
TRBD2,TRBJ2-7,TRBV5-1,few,CASSDLSGGSYEQYF,TGCGCCAGCAGCGATCTGAGCGGGGGCTCCTACGAGCAGTACTTC
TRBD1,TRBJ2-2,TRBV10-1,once,CASGGTGTGELFF,TGCGCCAGCGGCGGGACAGGCACCGGGGAGCTGTTTTTT
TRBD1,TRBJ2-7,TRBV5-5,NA,CASSLVGGDEQYF,TGTGCCAGCAGCTTGGTAGGGGGCGACGAGCAGTACTTC
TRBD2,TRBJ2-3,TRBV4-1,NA,CASSLKAGSTDTQYF,TGCGCCAGCAGCCTTAAAGCGGGGTCCACAGATACGCAGTATTTT
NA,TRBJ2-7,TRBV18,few,CASSPATLYEQYF,TGTGCCAGCTCACCGGCGACACTCTACGAGCAGTACTTC
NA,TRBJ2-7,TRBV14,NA,CASRGTGKAGETYEQYF,TGTGCCAGCCGCGGGACAGGGAAAGCGGGGGAAACCTACGAGCAGTACTTC
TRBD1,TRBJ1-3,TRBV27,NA,CASKGGTGNTIYF,TGTGCCAGCAAAGGGGGCACTGGAAACACCATATATTTT
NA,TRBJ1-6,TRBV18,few,CASSPLGSFYNSPLHF,TGTGCCAGCTCACCACTTGGCAGTTTCTATAATTCACCCCTCCACTTT
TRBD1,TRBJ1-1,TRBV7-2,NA,CASSPGQGSEAFF,TGTGCCAGCAGTCCGGGACAGGGGTCTGAAGCTTTCTTT
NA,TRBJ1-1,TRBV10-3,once,CAISEPAGAASRTEAFF,TGTGCCATCAGTGAGCCGGCAGGGGCCGCCAGCCGCACTGAAGCTTTCTTT
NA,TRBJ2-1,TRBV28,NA,CASSLLFRGEQFF,TGTGCCAGCAGTTTACTCTTTAGGGGTGAGCAGTTCTTC
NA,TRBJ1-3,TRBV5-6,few,CASSLAGIENTIYF,TGTGCCAGCAGCTTGGCAGGGATCGAAAACACCATATATTTT
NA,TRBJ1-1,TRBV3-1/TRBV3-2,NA,CASSQGRRPDTEAFF,TGTGCCAGCAGCCAAGGACGGAGGCCAGACACTGAAGCTTTCTTT
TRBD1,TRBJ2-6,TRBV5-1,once,CASSPTRGTGANVLTF,TGCGCCAGCAGCCCCACCAGGGGGACTGGGGCCAACGTCCTGACTTTC
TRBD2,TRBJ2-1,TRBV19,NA,CASSMGSGIAIEQFF,TGTGCCAGTAGTATGGGTAGCGGGATCGCTATTGAGCAGTTCTTC
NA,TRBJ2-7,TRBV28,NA,CASTQRPGGSYEQYF,TGTGCCAGCACCCAGCGTCCCGGAGGGTCCTACGAGCAGTACTTC
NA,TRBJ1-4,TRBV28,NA,CASSLRQTINEKLFF,TGTGCCAGCAGTTTGCGGCAGACTATTAATGAAAAACTGTTTTTT
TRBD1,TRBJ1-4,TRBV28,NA,CASRLDRDNEKLFF,TGTGCCAGCAGACTGGACAGGGACAATGAAAAACTGTTTTTT
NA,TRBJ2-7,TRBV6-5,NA,CASSHDSIPYEQYF,TGTGCCAGCAGCCATGACTCAATTCCCTACGAGCAGTACTTC
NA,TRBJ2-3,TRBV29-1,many,CSAPRRGTSEGTQYF,TGCAGCGCCCCTCGGCGGGGCACCTCAGAGGGGACGCAGTATTTT
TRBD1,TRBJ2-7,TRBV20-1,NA,CSARLTGGPYF,TGCAGTGCTAGACTAACAGGGGGGCCGTACTTC
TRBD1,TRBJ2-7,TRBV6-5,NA,CASSYKGATYF,TGTGCCAGCAGTTACAAGGGGGCTACGTACTTC
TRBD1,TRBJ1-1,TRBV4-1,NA,CASSQEDRGVLNTEAFF,TGCGCCAGCAGCCAAGAGGACAGGGGTGTCTTGAACACTGAAGCTTTCTTT
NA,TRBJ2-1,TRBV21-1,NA,CASSKEAYRGPFPYRPYNEQFF,TGTGCCAGCAGCAAAGAAGCCTACAGGGGGCCTTTTCCCTACCGACCATACAATGAGCAGTTCTTC
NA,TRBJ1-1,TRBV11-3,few,CASSLEGRNTEAFF,TGTGCCAGCAGCTTAGAGGGGAGGAACACTGAAGCTTTCTTT
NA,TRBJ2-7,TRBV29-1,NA,CSAVGTPLEQYF,TGCAGCGCCGTCGGGACACCCCTGGAGCAGTACTTC
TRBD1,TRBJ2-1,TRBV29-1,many,CSVGGDFDYNEQFF,TGCAGCGTAGGGGGCGACTTCGACTACAATGAGCAGTTCTTC
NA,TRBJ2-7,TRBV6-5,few,CASRKDYYEQYF,TGTGCCAGCAGAAAAGACTACTACGAGCAGTACTTC
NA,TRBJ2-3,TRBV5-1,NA,CASSPNSWTDTQYF,TGCGCCAGCAGCCCGAACTCATGGACAGATACGCAGTATTTT
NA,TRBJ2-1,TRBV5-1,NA,CASSLRLEGNEQFF,TGCGCCAGCAGCTTGAGACTAGAAGGCAATGAGCAGTTCTTC
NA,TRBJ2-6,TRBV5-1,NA,CASSLEGPGANVLTF,TGCGCCAGCAGCTTGGAGGGGCCTGGGGCCAACGTCCTGACTTTC
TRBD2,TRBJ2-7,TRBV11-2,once,CASSSSGRSGEQYF,TGTGCCAGCAGCTCTAGCGGGAGATCGGGTGAGCAGTACTTC
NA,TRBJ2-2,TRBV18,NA,CASSPPTTTGELFF,TGTGCCAGCTCACCACCTACTACCACCGGGGAGCTGTTTTTT
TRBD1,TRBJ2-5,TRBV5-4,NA,CASSDRDRGETQYF,TGTGCCAGCAGCGACCGGGACAGGGGAGAGACCCAGTACTTC
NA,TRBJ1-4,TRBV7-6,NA,CASSRIGLQGNANEKLFF,TGTGCCAGCAGTCGGATTGGACTCCAGGGGAACGCTAATGAAAAACTGTTTTTT
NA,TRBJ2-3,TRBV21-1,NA,CASMNGRAGMGADTQYF,TGTGCCAGCATGAATGGGAGGGCCGGGATGGGTGCAGATACGCAGTATTTT
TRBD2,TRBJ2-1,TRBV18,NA,CASSPRTSASSYNEQFF,TGTGCCAGCTCACCCAGGACTAGCGCAAGCTCCTACAATGAGCAGTTCTTC
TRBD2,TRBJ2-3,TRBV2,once,CASQGLAATDTQYF,TGTGCCAGCCAGGGACTAGCTGCCACAGATACGCAGTATTTT
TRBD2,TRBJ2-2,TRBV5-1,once,CASSKGRANTGELFF,TGCGCCAGCAGCAAAGGGAGGGCGAACACCGGGGAGCTGTTTTTT
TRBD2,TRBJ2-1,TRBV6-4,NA,CASSDSALAGPRDEQFF,TGTGCCAGCAGTGACTCGGCCTTAGCGGGCCCACGGGATGAGCAGTTCTTC
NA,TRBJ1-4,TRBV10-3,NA,CAISGTTTNEKLFF,TGTGCCATCAGTGGGACAACAACTAATGAAAAACTGTTTTTT
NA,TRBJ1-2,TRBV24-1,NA,CATGGGPNYGYTF,TGTGCCACCGGGGGGGGACCTAACTATGGCTACACCTTC
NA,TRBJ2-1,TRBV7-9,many,CASSFNTGDEQFF,TGTGCCAGCAGCTTTAACACGGGGGATGAGCAGTTCTTC
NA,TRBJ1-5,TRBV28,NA,CASRQRGLGGNQPQHF,TGTGCCAGCCGCCAGCGGGGGCTCGGAGGGAATCAGCCCCAGCATTTT
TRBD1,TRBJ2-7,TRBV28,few,CASSLLGQGGDWEQYF,TGTGCCAGCAGTTTATTAGGACAGGGAGGAGACTGGGAGCAGTACTTC
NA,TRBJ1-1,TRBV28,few,CASRTLRTDTTEAFF,TGTGCCAGCCGCACTTTAAGGACGGACACGACTGAAGCTTTCTTT
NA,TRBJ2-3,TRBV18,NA,CASSWQGLDTQYF,TGTGCCAGCTCATGGCAGGGGTTGGATACGCAGTATTTT
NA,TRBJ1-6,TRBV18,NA,CASSPQLRGSYNSPLHF,TGTGCCAGCTCACCACAACTGCGGGGCTCCTATAATTCACCCCTCCACTTT
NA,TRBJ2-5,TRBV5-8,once,CASSFGGGETQYF,TGTGCCAGCAGCTTCGGGGGAGGAGAGACCCAGTACTTC
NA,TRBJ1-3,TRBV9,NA,CASSVGLQTGAIGRKRGSGNTIYF,TGTGCCAGCAGCGTAGGGCTTCAGACGGGGGCCATCGGGCGCAAGCGGGGCTCTGGAAACACCATATATTTT
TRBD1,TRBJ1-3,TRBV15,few,CATSRDTTGARKF,TGTGCCACCAGCAGAGATACGACAGGGGCAAGGAAATTT
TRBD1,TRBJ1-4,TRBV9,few,CASSQRDRGEKLFF,TGTGCCAGCAGCCAGCGGGACAGGGGTGAAAAACTGTTTTTT
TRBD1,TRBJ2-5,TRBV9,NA,CASSSQGGGQETQYF,TGTGCCAGCAGCTCCCAAGGGGGCGGGCAAGAGACCCAGTACTTC
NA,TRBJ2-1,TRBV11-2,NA,CASSLGDGSYNEQFF,TGTGCCAGCAGCCTGGGAGACGGGAGCTACAATGAGCAGTTCTTC
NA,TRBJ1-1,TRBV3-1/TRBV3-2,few,CASSPLFPGGAFF,TGTGCCAGCAGCCCGTTATTTCCGGGAGGAGCTTTCTTT